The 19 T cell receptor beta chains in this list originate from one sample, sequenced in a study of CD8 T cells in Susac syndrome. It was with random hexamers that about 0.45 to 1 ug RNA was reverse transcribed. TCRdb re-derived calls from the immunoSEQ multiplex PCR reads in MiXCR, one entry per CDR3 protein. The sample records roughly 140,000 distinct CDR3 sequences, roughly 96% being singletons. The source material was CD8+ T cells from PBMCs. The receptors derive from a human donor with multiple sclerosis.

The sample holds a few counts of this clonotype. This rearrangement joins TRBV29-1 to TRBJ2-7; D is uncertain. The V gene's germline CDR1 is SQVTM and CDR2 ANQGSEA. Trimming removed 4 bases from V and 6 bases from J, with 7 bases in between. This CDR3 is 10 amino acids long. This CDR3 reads CSVGASEQYF. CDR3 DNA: TGCAGCGTTGGGGCTTCCGAGCAGTACTTC.

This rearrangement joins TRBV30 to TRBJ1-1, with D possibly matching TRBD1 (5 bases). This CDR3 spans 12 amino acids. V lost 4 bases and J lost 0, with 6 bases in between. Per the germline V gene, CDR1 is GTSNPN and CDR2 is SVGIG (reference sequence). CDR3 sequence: CAWMTVNTEAFF. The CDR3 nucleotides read TGTGCCTGGATGACAGTGAACACTGAAGCTTTCTTT.

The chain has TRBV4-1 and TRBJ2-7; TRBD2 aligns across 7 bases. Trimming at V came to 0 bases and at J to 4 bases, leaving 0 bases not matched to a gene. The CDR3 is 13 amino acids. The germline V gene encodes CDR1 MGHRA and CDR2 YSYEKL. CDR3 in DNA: TGCGCCAGCAGCCAAGAGCGGGGGTACGAGCAGTACTTC. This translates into CASSQERGYEQYF.

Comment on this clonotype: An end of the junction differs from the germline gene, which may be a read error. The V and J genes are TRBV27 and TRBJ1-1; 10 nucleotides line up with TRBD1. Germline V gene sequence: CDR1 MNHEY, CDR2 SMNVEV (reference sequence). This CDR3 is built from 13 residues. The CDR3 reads CASQTGGNTEAFF. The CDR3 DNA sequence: TGCGCCAGTCAGACAGGGGGCAATACTGAAGCTTTCTTT.

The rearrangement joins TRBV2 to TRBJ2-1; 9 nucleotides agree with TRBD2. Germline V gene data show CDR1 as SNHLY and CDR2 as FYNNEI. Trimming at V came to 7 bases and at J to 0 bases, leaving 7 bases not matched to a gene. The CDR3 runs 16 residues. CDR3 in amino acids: CASTWSGGSSYNEQFF. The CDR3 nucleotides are TGTGCCAGCACCTGGAGCGGGGGGAGCTCCTACAATGAGCAGTTCTTC.

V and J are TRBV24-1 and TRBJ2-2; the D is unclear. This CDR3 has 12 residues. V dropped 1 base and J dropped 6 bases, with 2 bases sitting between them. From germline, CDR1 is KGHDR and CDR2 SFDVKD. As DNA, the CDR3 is TGTGCCACCAGTGATTTACCCGGGGAGCTGTTTTTT. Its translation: CATSDLPGELFF.

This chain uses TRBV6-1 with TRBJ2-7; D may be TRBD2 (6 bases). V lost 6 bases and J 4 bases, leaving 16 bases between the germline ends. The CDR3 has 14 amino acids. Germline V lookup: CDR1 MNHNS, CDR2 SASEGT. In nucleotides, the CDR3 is TGTGCCAGCAGCCCCTACGGGGGAACATACGAGCAGTACGTC. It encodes CASSPYGGTYEQYV.

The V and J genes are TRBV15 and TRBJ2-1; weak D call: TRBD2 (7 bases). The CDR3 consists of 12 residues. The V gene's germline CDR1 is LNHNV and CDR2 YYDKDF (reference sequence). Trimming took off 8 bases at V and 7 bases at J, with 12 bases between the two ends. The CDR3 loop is CATGGARNEQFF. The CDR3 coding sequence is TGTGCCACCGGGGGGGCTAGGAATGAGCAGTTCTTC. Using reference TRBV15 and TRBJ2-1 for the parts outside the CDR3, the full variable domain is DAMVIQNPRYQVTQFGKPVTLSCSQTLNHNVMYWYQQKSSQAPKLLFHYYDKDFNNEADTPDNFQSRRPNTSFCFLDIRSPGLGDTAMYLCATGGARNEQFFGPGTRLTVL.

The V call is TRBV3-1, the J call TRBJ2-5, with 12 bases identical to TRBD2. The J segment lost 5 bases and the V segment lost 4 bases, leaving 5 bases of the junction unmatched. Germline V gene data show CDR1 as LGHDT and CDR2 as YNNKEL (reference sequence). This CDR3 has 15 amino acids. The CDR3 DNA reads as TGTGCCAGCAGCCCTAGCGGGGGGGCGGCGGAGACCCAGTACTTC. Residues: CASSPSGGAAETQYF.

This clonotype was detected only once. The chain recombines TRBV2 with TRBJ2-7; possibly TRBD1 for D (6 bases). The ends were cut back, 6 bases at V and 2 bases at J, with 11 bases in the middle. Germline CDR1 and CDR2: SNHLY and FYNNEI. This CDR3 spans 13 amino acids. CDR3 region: CASSQQGTYEQYV. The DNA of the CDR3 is TGTGCCAGCAGCCAACAGGGAACCTACGAGCAGTACGTC.

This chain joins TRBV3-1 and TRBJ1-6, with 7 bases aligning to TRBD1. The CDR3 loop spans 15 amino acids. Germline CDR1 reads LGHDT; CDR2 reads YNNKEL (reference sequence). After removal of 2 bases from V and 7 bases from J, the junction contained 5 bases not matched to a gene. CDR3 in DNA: TGTGCCAGCAGCCAAATTGCAGGGGGGAATTCACCCCTCCACTTT. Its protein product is CASSQIAGGNSPLHF. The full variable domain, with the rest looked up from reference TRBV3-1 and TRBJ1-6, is DTAVSQTPKYLVTQMGNDKSIKCEQNLGHDTMYWYKQDSKKFLKIMFSYNNKELIINETVPNRFSPKSPDKAHLNLHINSLELGDSAVYFCASSQIAGGNSPLHFGNGTRLTVT.

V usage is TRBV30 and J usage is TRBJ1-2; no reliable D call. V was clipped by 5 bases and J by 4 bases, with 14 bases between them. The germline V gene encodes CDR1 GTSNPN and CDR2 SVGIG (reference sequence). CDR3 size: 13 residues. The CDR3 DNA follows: TGTGCCTGGGACCGAGGGATCCCCTATGGCTACACCTTC. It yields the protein CAWDRGIPYGYTF.

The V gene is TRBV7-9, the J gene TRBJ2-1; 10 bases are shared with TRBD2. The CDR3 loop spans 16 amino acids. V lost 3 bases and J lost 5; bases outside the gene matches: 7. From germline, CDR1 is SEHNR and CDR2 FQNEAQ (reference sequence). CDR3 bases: TGTGCCAGCAGCTTCCTACTAGCGGGGATTAACAATGAGCAGTTCTTC. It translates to CASSFLLAGINNEQFF.

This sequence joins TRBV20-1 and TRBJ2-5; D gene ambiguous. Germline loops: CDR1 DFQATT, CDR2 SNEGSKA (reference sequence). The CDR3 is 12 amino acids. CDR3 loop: CSRFRLGETQYF. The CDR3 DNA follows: TGCAGCCGGTTTCGTCTGGGGGAGACCCAGTACTTC.

Here the CDR3 reads CASSQGTGPEISGNTEAFF. The CDR3, as DNA: TGTGCCAGCAGCCAAGGGACCGGGCCCGAAATCTCGGGGAACACTGAAGCTTTCTTT. The J gene is TRBJ1-1, the V gene TRBV14; no firm D call. Germline CDR1 and CDR2: SGHDN and FVKESK. The CDR3 loop spans 19 amino acids. Between the trimmed V and J ends, which lost 1 base and 1 base, there was a span of 22 bases.

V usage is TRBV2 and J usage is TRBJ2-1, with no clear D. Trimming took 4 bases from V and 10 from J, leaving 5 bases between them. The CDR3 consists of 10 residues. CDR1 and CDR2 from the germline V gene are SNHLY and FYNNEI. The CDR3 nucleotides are TGTGCCAGCAGTGTACTGGAGCAGTTCTTC. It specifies CASSVLEQFF.

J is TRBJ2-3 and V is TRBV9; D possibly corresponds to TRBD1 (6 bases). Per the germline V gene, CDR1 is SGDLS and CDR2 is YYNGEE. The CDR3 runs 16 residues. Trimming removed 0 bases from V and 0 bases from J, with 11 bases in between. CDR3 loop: CASSVGAGDSTDTQYF. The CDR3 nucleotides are TGTGCCAGCAGCGTAGGGGCAGGGGATAGCACAGATACGCAGTATTTT.

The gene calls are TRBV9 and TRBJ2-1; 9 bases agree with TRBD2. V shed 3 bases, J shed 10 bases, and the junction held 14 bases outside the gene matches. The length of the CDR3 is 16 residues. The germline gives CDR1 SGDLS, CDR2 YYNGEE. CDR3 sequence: CASSEFTSGFKVEQFF. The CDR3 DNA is TGTGCCAGCAGCGAGTTTACTAGCGGGTTTAAAGTGGAGCAGTTCTTC.

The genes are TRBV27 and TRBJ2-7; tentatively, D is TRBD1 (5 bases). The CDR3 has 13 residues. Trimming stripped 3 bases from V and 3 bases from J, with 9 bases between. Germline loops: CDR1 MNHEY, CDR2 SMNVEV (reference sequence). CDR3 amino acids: CASSFDSHYEQYF. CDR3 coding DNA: TGTGCCAGCAGTTTCGACAGTCACTACGAGCAGTACTTC.